The subject of this entry is one TCR beta chain. Its antigen is undetermined. This entry comes from a study of T cells in narcolepsy. As for the study in general: Donors had narcolepsy type 1 or type 2, or were healthy controls.

Method: immunoSEQ multiplex PCR; TCRdb's copy keeps in-frame clones and lacks some. The sample lists some 30,000 clones; 60% to 80% were seen once. Study findings and constraints: Same-patient CSF and blood CD4+ T cell clonotypes included HCRT-specific and TRIB2-specific autoreactive ones. Reportedly, autoreactive clonotypes were serially detected in patients' blood but not controls'.

The source of this sequence is a human donor in good health. The specimen was memory (CD45RA-) CD4+ T cells from blood.

CDR3 in amino acids: CASSLGGTNNEQFF. In DNA, the CDR3 is TGTGCCAGCAGCTTAGGGGGGACAAACAATGAGCAGTTCTTC. V usage is TRBV13 and J usage is TRBJ2-1, with D tentatively TRBD1 (6 bases). The CDR3 sequence is 14 residues long. Trimming stripped 0 bases from V and 5 bases from J, with 8 bases between. Germline-derived CDR1 and CDR2 are PRHDT and FYEKMQ (reference sequence).